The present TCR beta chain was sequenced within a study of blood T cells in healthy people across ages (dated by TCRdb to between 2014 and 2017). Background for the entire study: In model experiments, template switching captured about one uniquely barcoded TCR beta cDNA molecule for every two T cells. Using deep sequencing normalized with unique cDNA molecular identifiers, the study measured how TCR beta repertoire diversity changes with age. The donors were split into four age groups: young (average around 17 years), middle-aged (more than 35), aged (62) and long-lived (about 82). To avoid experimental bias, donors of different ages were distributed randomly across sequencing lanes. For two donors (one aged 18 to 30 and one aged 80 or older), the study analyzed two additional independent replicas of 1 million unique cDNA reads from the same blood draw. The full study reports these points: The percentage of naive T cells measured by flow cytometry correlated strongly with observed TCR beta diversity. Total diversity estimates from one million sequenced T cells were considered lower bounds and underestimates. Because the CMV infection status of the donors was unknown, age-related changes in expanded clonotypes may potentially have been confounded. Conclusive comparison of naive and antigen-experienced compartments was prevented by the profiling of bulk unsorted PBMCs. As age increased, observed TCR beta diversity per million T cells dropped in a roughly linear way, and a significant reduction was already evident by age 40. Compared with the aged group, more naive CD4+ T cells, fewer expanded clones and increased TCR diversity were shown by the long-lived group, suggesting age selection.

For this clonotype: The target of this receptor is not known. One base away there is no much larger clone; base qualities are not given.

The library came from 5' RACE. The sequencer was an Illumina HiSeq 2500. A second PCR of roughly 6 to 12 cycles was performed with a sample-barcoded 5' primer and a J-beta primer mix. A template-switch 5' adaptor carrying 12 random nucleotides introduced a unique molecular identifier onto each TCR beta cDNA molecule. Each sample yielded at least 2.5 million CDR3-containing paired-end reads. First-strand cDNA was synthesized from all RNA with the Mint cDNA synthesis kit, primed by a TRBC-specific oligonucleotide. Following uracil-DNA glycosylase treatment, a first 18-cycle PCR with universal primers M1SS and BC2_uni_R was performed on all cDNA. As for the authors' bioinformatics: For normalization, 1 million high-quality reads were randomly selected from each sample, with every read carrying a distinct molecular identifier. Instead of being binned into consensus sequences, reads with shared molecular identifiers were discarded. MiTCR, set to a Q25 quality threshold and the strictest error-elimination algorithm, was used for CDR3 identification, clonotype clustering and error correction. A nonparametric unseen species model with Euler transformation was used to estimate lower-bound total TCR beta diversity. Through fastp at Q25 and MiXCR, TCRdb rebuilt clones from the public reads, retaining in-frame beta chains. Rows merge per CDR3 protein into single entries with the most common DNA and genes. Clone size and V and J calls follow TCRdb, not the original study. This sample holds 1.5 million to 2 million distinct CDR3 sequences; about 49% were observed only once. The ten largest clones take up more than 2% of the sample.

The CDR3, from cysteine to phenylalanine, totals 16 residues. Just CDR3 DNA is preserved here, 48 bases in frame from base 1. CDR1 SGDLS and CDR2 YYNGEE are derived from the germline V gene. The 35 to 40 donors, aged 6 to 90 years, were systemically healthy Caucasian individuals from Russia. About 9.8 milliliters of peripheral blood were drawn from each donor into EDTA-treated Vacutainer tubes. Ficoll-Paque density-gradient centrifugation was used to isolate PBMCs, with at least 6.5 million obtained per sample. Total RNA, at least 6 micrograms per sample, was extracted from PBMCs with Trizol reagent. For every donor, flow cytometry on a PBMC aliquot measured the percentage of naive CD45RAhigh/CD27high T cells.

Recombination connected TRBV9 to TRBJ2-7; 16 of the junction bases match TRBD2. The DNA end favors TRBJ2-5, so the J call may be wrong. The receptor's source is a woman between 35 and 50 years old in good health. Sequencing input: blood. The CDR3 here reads CASSMGLAGGIETQYF. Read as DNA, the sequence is TGTGCCAGCAGCATGGGACTAGCGGGGGGGATCGAGACCCAGTACTTC.